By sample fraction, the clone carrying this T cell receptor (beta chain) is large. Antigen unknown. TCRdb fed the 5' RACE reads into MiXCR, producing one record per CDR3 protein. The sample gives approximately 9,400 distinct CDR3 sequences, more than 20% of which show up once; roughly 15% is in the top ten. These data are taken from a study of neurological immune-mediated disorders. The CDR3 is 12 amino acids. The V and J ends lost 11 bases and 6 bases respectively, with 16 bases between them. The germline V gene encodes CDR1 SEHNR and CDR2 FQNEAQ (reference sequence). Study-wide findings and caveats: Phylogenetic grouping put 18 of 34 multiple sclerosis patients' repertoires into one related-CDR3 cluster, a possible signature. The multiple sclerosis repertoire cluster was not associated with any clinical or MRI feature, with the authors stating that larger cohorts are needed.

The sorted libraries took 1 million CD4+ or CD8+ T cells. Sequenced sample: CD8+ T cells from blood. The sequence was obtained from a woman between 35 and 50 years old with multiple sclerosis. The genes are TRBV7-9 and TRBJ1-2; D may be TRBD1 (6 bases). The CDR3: CASGEDGDGYTF. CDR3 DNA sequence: TGTGCCTCAGGGGAGGATGGGGATGGCTACACCTTC.